The 25 T cell receptor beta chains given below trace back to one sample, sequenced in a study of T cell repertoires in cytomegalovirus infection. Their antigens remain unidentified. TCRdb processed the reads anew with MiXCR; each CDR3 protein has one entry. The data contain approximately 910,000 distinct CDR3 sequences, around 31% of them singletons. Sample: cultured CD8+ T cells from PBMCs, taken from culture after CMV antigen stimulation. These receptor sequences come from a human donor in good health (CMV status not recorded). Some clones in this sample may be carry-over from other donors' samples.

For this clonotype: Given a much more abundant clone one base away, this may be a read error. V is TRBV12-3 or TRBV12-4 and J is TRBJ2-3, with 7 bases lining up with TRBD2. The CDR3 length is 15 residues. Written as DNA, the CDR3 is TGTGCCAACAGTTTTGGGCGGGGGAGCACAGATACGCAGTATTTT. Translating it yields CANSFGRGSTDTQYF.

In its sample, this clonotype was seen a few times. V usage is TRBV4-2 and J usage is TRBJ2-1; D perhaps matches TRBD2 (6 bases). This CDR3 is 17 amino acids long. Germline V lookup: CDR1 LGHNA, CDR2 YNFKEQ. With 0 bases removed from V and 0 bases from J, the gap between germline ends came to 12 bases. The CDR3 sequence is CASSQDDAGSSYNEQFF. CDR3 in DNA: TGTGCCAGCAGCCAAGATGACGCGGGGAGCTCCTACAATGAGCAGTTCTTC.

The rearrangement uses TRBV9 and TRBJ1-1; TRBD1 matches 9 bases. With V trimmed by 3 bases and J by 6 bases, 9 bases remained unmatched. The CDR3 sequence is 15 residues long. Looked up from germline, CDR1 is SGDLS and CDR2 is YYNGEE. CDR3 nucleotide sequence: TGTGCCAGCAGCGGTCGGACAGGGGTGAGGGCTGAAGCTTTCTTT. Translating it yields CASSGRTGVRAEAFF.

This clonotype has a count of ten or more. The chain couples TRBV7-6 to TRBJ2-2, with 9 bases matching TRBD1. Germline V CDR1 and CDR2: SGHVS, FNYEAQ. Trimming at V came to 5 bases and at J to 4 bases, leaving 5 bases not matched to a gene. This CDR3 is built from 15 residues. CDR3 bases: TGTGCCAGCAGCCTCGGGACAGGGATCACCGGGGAGCTGTTTTTT. Translated, it gives CASSLGTGITGELFF.

This clonotype was seen only a few times. The chain couples TRBV11-3 to TRBJ2-2; 9 positions agree with TRBD1. The germline V gene encodes CDR1 SGHNT and CDR2 YENEEA. The J segment lost 5 bases and the V segment lost 0 bases, leaving 7 bases of the junction unmatched. The CDR3 loop spans 17 amino acids. In nucleotides, the CDR3 is TGTGCCAGCAGCTTAGATCCTTGGACAGGGGTTACCGGGGAGCTGTTTTTT. It encodes CASSLDPWTGVTGELFF.

Concerning this clonotype: A much larger clone sits a single nucleotide away, making a read error possible. This CDR3 reads CASNLTPSGGAPQYF. CDR3 coding DNA: TGTGCCAGCAACTTAACCCCCAGCGGGGGGGCCCCGCAGTATTTT. The chain joins TRBV7-3 to TRBJ2-3; 10 bases agree with TRBD2. Germline V gene lookup returns CDR1 SGHTA and CDR2 FQGTGA. This CDR3 comprises 15 residues.

This clonotype was seen more than once but under ten times. This chain links TRBV20-1 with TRBJ2-7; 7 bases are a match to TRBD2. The V gene end was trimmed by 2 bases and the J gene end by 1 base; junction bases not matched to a gene: 2. CDR1 is DFQATT, CDR2 SNEGSKA, per germline (reference sequence). The CDR3 runs to 13 residues. This CDR3 reads CSARRGESYEQYF. Here the CDR3 DNA reads TGCAGTGCTAGACGGGGGGAATCCTACGAGCAGTACTTC.

This clonotype occurred a few times. This chain joins TRBV10-3 and TRBJ2-5, with D hard to call. Germline assignment: CDR1 ENHRY and CDR2 SYGVKD. This CDR3 is 13 amino acids long. Trimming pared 0 bases from V and 0 bases from J, leaving 2 bases between. The CDR3 bases are TGTGCCATCAGTGAGTCCGACCAAGAGACCCAGTACTTC. Amino acid sequence: CAISESDQETQYF.

V usage is TRBV7-9 and J usage is TRBJ1-1, with D unresolved. V was pared by 5 bases and J by 4 bases, with 11 bases between. The V gene's germline CDR1 is SEHNR and CDR2 FQNEAQ (reference sequence). The CDR3 loop spans 13 amino acids. The CDR3 loop reads CASSGHGGTEAFF. In DNA form, the CDR3 reads TGTGCCAGCAGCGGCCATGGAGGCACTGAAGCTTTCTTT. The whole variable domain, filled in from reference TRBV7-9 and TRBJ1-1, reads DTGVSQNPRHKITKRGQNVTFRCDPISEHNRLYWYRQTLGQGPEFLTYFQNEAQLEKSRLLSDRFSAERPKGSFSTLEIQRTEQGDSAMYLCASSGHGGTEAFFGQGTRLTVV.

In its sample, this clonotype was seen once. This rearrangement joins TRBV6-2 or TRBV6-3 to TRBJ2-1; D is uncertain. The CDR3 consists of 12 residues. Germline V gene data show CDR1 as MNHEY and CDR2 as SVGEGT. Deletions cut 5 bases from V and 6 bases from J, with 8 bases between. DNA for the CDR3: TGTGCCAGCAGTGTGATTACCAATGAGCAGTTCTTC. Translated, it gives CASSVITNEQFF.

In its sample, this clonotype was seen a few times. The V and J genes are TRBV7-9 and TRBJ2-1; the D gene is possibly TRBD1 (5 bases). The CDR3 runs 16 residues. From germline, CDR1 is SEHNR and CDR2 FQNEAQ (reference sequence). The V gene lost 0 bases and the J gene lost 5 bases, with 14 bases spanning the gap. CDR3 in amino acids: CASSLASRVLDNEQFF. The CDR3 bases are TGTGCCAGCAGCTTAGCCTCCAGGGTATTAGACAATGAGCAGTTCTTC.

On this clonotype itself: This may arise from a read error, as a much more abundant clone is one base away. V and J are TRBV7-6 and TRBJ1-1; possibly TRBD1 for D (5 bases). CDR1 and CDR2 (germline): SGHVS, FNYEAQ. Trimming removed 5 bases from V and 3 bases from J, with 13 bases in between. The CDR3 has 14 amino acids. The CDR3, as DNA: TGTGCCAGCAGCCCTATTGGGGCTGACACTGAAGCTTTCTTT. Amino acid sequence: CASSPIGADTEAFF.

J is TRBJ1-5 and V is TRBV10-3; D remains ambiguous. The CDR3 sequence is 13 residues long. Germline V gene sequence: CDR1 ENHRY, CDR2 SYGVKD. Trimming shortened V by 9 bases and J by 3 bases, and 12 bases separated the two germline ends. The CDR3 DNA reads as TGTGCCATTACCGACGGTTACAATCAGCCCCAGCATTTT. Its protein product is CAITDGYNQPQHF.

Concerning this clonotype itself: A much larger clone lies one base from this, so it may be a read error. The rearrangement links TRBV7-4 to TRBJ2-1; D perhaps matches TRBD2 (6 bases). Per the germline V gene, CDR1 is SGHVT and CDR2 is SQSDAQ. CDR3 length: 13 residues. This CDR3 reads CVSSLAAGNEQFF. CDR3 nucleotide sequence: TGTGTCAGCAGCTTAGCGGCCGGTAATGAGCAGTTCTTC. The whole variable domain, remainder taken from reference TRBV7-4 and TRBJ2-1, is GAGVSQSPRYKVAKRGRDVALRCDSISGHVTLYWYRQTLGQGSEVLTYSQSDAQRDKSGRPSGRFSAERPERSVSTLKIQRTEQGDSAVYLCVSSLAAGNEQFFGPGTRLTVL.

This clonotype has just a few counts. The chain employs TRBV27 and TRBJ2-3; 7 nucleotides match TRBD2. The CDR3 has 16 amino acids. Germline CDR1 is MNHEY and CDR2 is SMNVEV (reference sequence). Losses at the gene ends were 5 bases for V and 6 bases for J; bases not matched to a gene: 14. The CDR3 loop reads CASSLFAGVFVDTQYF. CDR3 in DNA: TGTGCCAGCAGTCTTTTTGCGGGGGTGTTCGTCGATACGCAGTATTTT.

This chain uses TRBV9 with TRBJ1-5; no clear D. CDR1 is SGDLS and CDR2 is YYNGEE in the germline V gene. The V gene lost 2 bases and the J gene lost 3 bases, with 6 bases spanning the gap. CDR3 length: 13 residues. The CDR3 region is CASSVGYNQPQHF. The CDR3 DNA reads as TGTGCCAGCAGCGTTGGGTACAATCAGCCCCAGCATTTT. Full variable domain (missing parts from reference TRBV9 and TRBJ1-5): DSGVTQTPKHLITATGQRVTLRCSPRSGDLSVYWYQQSLDQGLQFLIQYYNGEERAKGNILERFSAQQFPDLHSELNLSSLELGDSALYFCASSVGYNQPQHFGDGTRLSIL.

This clonotype showed up many times. The chain uses TRBV7-9 and TRBJ2-1; D call uncertain. Trimming left V 5 bases short and J 6 bases short, with 17 bases between. The CDR3 has 15 amino acids. CDR1 and CDR2 from the germline V gene are SEHNR and FQNEAQ (reference sequence). CDR3 in amino acids: CASSATKDLVNEQFF. The CDR3 nucleotides read TGTGCCAGCAGCGCCACGAAGGATCTGGTCAATGAGCAGTTCTTC.

The V gene is TRBV4-1, the J gene TRBJ2-2; weak D call: TRBD1 (5 bases). Germline V gives CDR1 MGHRA, CDR2 YSYEKL. Trimming pared 2 bases from V and 7 bases from J, leaving 5 bases between. This CDR3 is 12 amino acids long. The CDR3 loop is CASSQRGGELFF. For the CDR3, the DNA is TGCGCCAGCAGCCAAAGGGGCGGGGAGCTGTTTTTT.

The genes are TRBV4-3 and TRBJ1-4; D unresolved. This CDR3 is built from 16 residues. CDR1 and CDR2 (germline): LGHNA, YSLEER. The V end was cut by 0 bases, the J end by 4 bases, with 12 bases between. The CDR3 DNA reads as TGCGCCAGCAGCCAAGAGCCGCGGCAGATTAATGAAAAACTGTTTTTT. The encoded protein is CASSQEPRQINEKLFF.

This rearrangement joins TRBV12-3 or TRBV12-4 to TRBJ2-7; tentatively, D is TRBD2 (6 bases). Between the trimmed V and J ends, which lost 8 bases and 0 bases, there was a span of 23 bases. The CDR3 loop spans 17 amino acids. Written as DNA, the CDR3 is TGTGCCAGCGGGCGACGGGTTCCTGGAGGGAACTCCTACGAGCAGTACGTC. Its protein product is CASGRRVPGGNSYEQYV.

Worth noting for this clonotype: Given a much more abundant clone one base away, this may be a read error. V and J are TRBV7-8 and TRBJ2-1, with 8 bases lining up with TRBD2. Germline values: CDR1 SGHVS, CDR2 FQNEAQ. This CDR3 spans 15 amino acids. CDR3 sequence (DNA): TGTGTCAGCAGCTTCGGGACTAGTCGGGACAATGAGCAGTTCTTC. Translation: CVSSFGTSRDNEQFF.

J is TRBJ2-1 and V is TRBV11-1, with 9 bases that match TRBD1. The germline V gene has CDR1 SGHAT and CDR2 FQDESV (reference sequence). This CDR3 has 16 residues. V lost 5 bases and J lost 5; bases outside the gene matches: 10. The CDR3 here is CASSGVQGAINNEQFF. CDR3 nucleotides: TGTGCCAGCAGCGGCGTACAGGGGGCGATCAACAATGAGCAGTTCTTC.

This clonotype was picked up a small number of times. The chain recombines TRBV29-1 with TRBJ1-2, with 8 bases aligning to TRBD1. This CDR3 is 14 amino acids long. Trimming cost V 3 bases and J 8 bases; bases outside gene matches: 11. Germline values: CDR1 SQVTM, CDR2 ANQGSEA. Here the CDR3 reads CSVDARDRFGGYTF. The DNA of the CDR3 is TGCAGCGTTGACGCCCGGGACAGGTTTGGAGGCTACACCTTC.

This clonotype has more than one count but fewer than ten. The J gene is TRBJ1-2, the V gene TRBV6-5; D unresolved. Germline CDR1 reads MNHEY; CDR2 reads SVGAGI. This CDR3 has 13 amino acids. The germline V and J ends were trimmed by 2 bases and 8 bases, with 12 bases remaining between them. The CDR3 here is CASSYGPTSGYTF. CDR3 bases: TGTGCCAGCAGTTACGGACCTACCTCCGGCTACACCTTC.

This clonotype was recorded many times. The J gene is TRBJ2-3, the V gene TRBV6-6; D is unclear. The CDR3 length is 15 residues. With 0 bases removed from V and 2 bases from J, the gap between germline ends came to 9 bases. Per germline, CDR1 MNHNY and CDR2 SVGAGI (reference sequence). The CDR3 DNA reads as TGTGCCAGCAGTTACTCAGCCGGGTCCACAGATACGCAGTATTTT. This translates into CASSYSAGSTDTQYF.